Sequencing of this TCR beta chain was carried out in a study of blood T cells in healthy people across ages. Overall study findings and caveats: The percentage of naive T cells correlated strongly with TCR beta diversity.

V was trimmed by 0 bases and J by 6 bases, leaving 9 bases between them. The CDR3 runs 14 residues. Germline V gene sequence: CDR1 MNHEY, CDR2 SVGEGT. Combining a sample-barcoded 5' primer with a J-beta primer mix, a second PCR ran for 7 to 11 cycles. Tags on each cDNA molecule came from a template-switch adaptor with 12 random nucleotides. In TCRdb, the 5' RACE reads were re-called with MiXCR into one record per CDR3 protein. Of 780,000 or so distinct CDR3 sequences in the sample, roughly 50% were seen once. This clonotype came up once. Its antigen is currently unknown. The authors extracted at least 5 micrograms of total RNA per sample.

This TCR was recovered from a man in his forties in good health. The rearrangement uses TRBV6-2 or TRBV6-3 and TRBJ2-1, with a possible D match to TRBD2 (6 bases). Sequenced input: blood. CDR3 DNA sequence: TGTGCCAGCAGTTACTCGCTAGCGACCAATGAGCAGTTCTTC. Its translation: CASSYSLATNEQFF.